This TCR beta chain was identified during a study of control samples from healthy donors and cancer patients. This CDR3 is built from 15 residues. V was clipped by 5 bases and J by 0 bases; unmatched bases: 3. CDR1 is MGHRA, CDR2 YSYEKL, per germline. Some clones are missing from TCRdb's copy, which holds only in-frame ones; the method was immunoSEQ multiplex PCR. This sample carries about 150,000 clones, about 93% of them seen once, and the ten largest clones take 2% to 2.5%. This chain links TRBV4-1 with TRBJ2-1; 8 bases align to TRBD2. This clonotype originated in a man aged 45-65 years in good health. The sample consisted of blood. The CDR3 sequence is CASSKSGSSYNEQFF. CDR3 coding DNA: TGCGCCAGCAGCAAGAGCGGGAGCTCCTACAATGAGCAGTTCTTC.